Only a few counts were recorded for the clone carrying this T cell receptor beta chain. These data come from a study of blood T cells in healthy people across ages. A second about 6 to 12 cycle PCR used barcoded and J-beta primers. Every single cDNA molecule received a tag from a template-switch adaptor with 12 random nucleotides. TCRdb used MiXCR to reprocess the 5' RACE reads, holding one entry per CDR3 protein. The data show around 1,700,000 distinct CDR3 sequences, 28% seen once. This CDR3 is 12 amino acids long. The V end lost 1 base, the J end lost 6 bases, and 7 bases lay between the germline ends. In germline, CDR1 is SNHLY, CDR2 FYNNEI.

The TCR originated in a woman aged 25 to 39 in good health. The rearrangement uses TRBV2 and TRBJ2-7; D remains unclear. The material sequenced was blood. CDR3 sequence (DNA): TGTGCCAGCAGTGAAGAATGGGGCGAGCAGTACTTC. As protein: CASSEEWGEQYF.